This passage covers 11 T cell receptor beta chains from one sample sequenced in a study of identical twins. TCRdb reprocessed the 5' RACE reads via MiXCR and lists one record per CDR3 protein. Of approximately 620,000 distinct CDR3 sequences in the sample, 8% to 9% were seen once. This sample also belongs to another study, concerning yellow fever vaccine responses in identical twins.

The sample consisted of PBMCs. The receptors shown here come from a woman aged 18 to 35 in good health.

The chain combines TRBV5-6 with TRBJ2-1; D remains ambiguous. The CDR3 is 15 residues long. V gave up 0 bases and J gave up 4 bases, with 11 bases separating them. Germline-derived CDR1 and CDR2 are SGHDT and YYEEEE. As DNA, the CDR3 is TGTGCCAGCAGCTTGGGACCCTGGGCTTACAATGAGCAGTTCTTC. Amino acid sequence: CASSLGPWAYNEQFF.

This clonotype was counted only a few times. The J gene is TRBJ1-1, the V gene TRBV7-8; D is uncertain. The V end was cut by 9 bases, the J end by 1 base, with 15 bases between. The CDR3 runs 14 residues. Germline CDR1 and CDR2: SGHVS and FQNEAQ. CDR3 coding DNA: TGTGCCAGTCAACTAGGGCCGGGGAACACTGAAGCTTTCTTT. Protein sequence: CASQLGPGNTEAFF. Together with reference TRBV7-8 and TRBJ1-1, the CDR3 gives the full variable domain: GAGVSQSPRYKVAKRGQDVALRCDPISGHVSLFWYQQALGQGPEFLTYFQNEAQLDKSGLPSDRFFAERPEGSVSTLKIQRTQQEDSAVYLCASQLGPGNTEAFFGQGTRLTVV.

In its sample, this clonotype was seen many times. CDR3 loop: CASSRQGMADTQYF. CDR3 DNA sequence: TGTGCCAGCAGTCGACAGGGAATGGCAGATACGCAGTATTTT. The chain recombines TRBV12-3 or TRBV12-4 with TRBJ2-3; 7 bases match TRBD1. The trim removed 5 bases at V and 4 bases at J, leaving 6 bases unmatched. CDR3 size: 14 residues.

The chain links TRBV2 to TRBJ2-1; D may be TRBD1 (6 bases). The CDR3 is 11 residues long. CDR1 is SNHLY, CDR2 FYNNEI, per germline. The V end was cut by 4 bases, the J end by 9 bases, with 7 bases between. The CDR3 sequence: CASSGQAEQFF. The DNA of the CDR3 is TGTGCCAGCAGTGGACAGGCTGAGCAGTTCTTC.

This clonotype has a count of ten or more. The chain uses TRBV6-6 and TRBJ2-2, with D unresolved. The germline V and J ends were trimmed by 6 bases and 7 bases, with 6 bases remaining between them. Germline loops: CDR1 MNHNY, CDR2 SVGAGI (reference sequence). The CDR3 is made up of 11 amino acids. CDR3: CASSPLGELFF. CDR3 bases: TGTGCCAGCAGCCCCCTCGGGGAGCTGTTTTTT.

The chain recombines TRBV3-1 with TRBJ1-1; no firm D call. This CDR3 contains 15 residues. Germline V gene sequence: CDR1 LGHDT, CDR2 YNNKEL (reference sequence). V was clipped by 4 bases and J by 1 base, with 13 bases between them. The CDR3 here is CASSPLRGGNTEAFF. As DNA, the CDR3 is TGTGCCAGCAGCCCCCTCCGGGGTGGGAACACTGAAGCTTTCTTT.

The V call is TRBV5-1, the J call TRBJ1-1; tentative D call: TRBD1 (5 bases). The germline V gene has CDR1 SGHRS and CDR2 YFSETQ. This CDR3 comprises 11 residues. Trimming shortened V by 2 bases and J by 8 bases, and 7 bases separated the two germline ends. CDR3 bases: TGCGCCAGCAGCTTTAGGGGCGAAGCTTTCTTT. Protein: CASSFRGEAFF.

The gene calls are TRBV12-3 or TRBV12-4 and TRBJ2-1; D unresolved. The CDR3 has 17 amino acids. Trimming removed 4 bases at V and 4 bases at J, with 20 bases between. The CDR3 sequence is CASSSAVPGTEYNEQFF. CDR3 DNA sequence: TGTGCCAGCAGTTCTGCCGTACCTGGCACGGAATACAATGAGCAGTTCTTC.

The CDR3 DNA reads as TGTGCCAGCAGCTTAGCGCTTACAGGGGCTTTCTCCTACAATGAGCAGTTCTTC. Its translation: CASSLALTGAFSYNEQFF. V gene TRBV7-2 combines with J gene TRBJ2-1, with 7 bases identical to TRBD1. Germline V lookup: CDR1 SGHTA, CDR2 FQGNSA. The trim removed 0 bases at V and 0 bases at J, leaving 8 bases unmatched. The CDR3 is made up of 18 amino acids.

V and J are TRBV3-1 and TRBJ2-4, with D perhaps TRBD2 (6 bases). V lost 4 bases, J lost 4 bases, and 14 bases lay in between. Germline V gene lookup returns CDR1 LGHDT and CDR2 YNNKEL (reference sequence). This CDR3 has 15 amino acids. The CDR3 loop reads CASSPLAEEKNIQYF. CDR3 nucleotides: TGTGCCAGCAGCCCCTTAGCGGAAGAAAAAAACATTCAGTACTTC.

The chain combines TRBV7-8 with TRBJ2-7; 12 bases map to TRBD2. This CDR3 contains 15 residues. Germline V gene lookup returns CDR1 SGHVS and CDR2 FQNEAQ. V trimming: 5 bases; J trimming: 4 bases; junction bases outside the gene matches: 6. The DNA for the CDR3 is TGTGCCAGCAGCCCCACGACTAGCGGGGGATACGAGCAGTACTTC. Its protein is CASSPTTSGGYEQYF.